The clone carrying this T cell receptor beta chain turned up a few times. The sample originates from a study of cytomegalovirus exposure and HLA in healthy donors. V dropped 6 bases and J dropped 7 bases, with 16 bases sitting between them. Germline CDR1 SEHNR, CDR2 FQNEAQ (reference sequence). This CDR3 is built from 15 residues. Amplification used 60 Vbeta primers and 13 Jbeta primers. The protocol was immunoSEQ multiplex PCR, while the TCRdb copy is restricted to in-frame clones and leaves out a portion. The sample has 150,000 to 200,000 clones, roughly 77% seen once. The receptor's source is a male donor in good health and CMV-seronegative. Input material: PBMCs. This chain connects TRBV7-9 to TRBJ1-6, with TRBD1 as a possible D gene (6 bases). For the CDR3, the DNA is TGTGCCAGCAGGGCGGCGGGGGGCGAAAATTCACCCCTCCACTTT. Translating it yields CASRAAGGENSPLHF.